The 23 T cell receptor beta chains presented below share a single source sample, sequenced in a study of blood T cell repertoires in COVID-19 (dated by TCRdb to about 2020). The library was built by means of the immunoSEQ multiplex PCR assay. Imported from immuneACCESS, the table was reduced by TCRdb to in-frame sequences with V and J called. These copies leave out some clones; in studies compared against another copy, an unresolved V gene accounts for under half, and the cause of the remainder is not known. The sample profile shows about 200,000 clones; about four fifths of them were found once. Of the sample, 6% to 8% is held by the ten largest clones. Source material: PBMCs or T cells enriched from blood (not recorded which). These receptors all come from a man in his forties or fifties who had recovered from COVID-19.

The gene calls are TRBV19 and TRBJ2-1, with TRBD1 identical over 7 bases. After removal of 0 bases from V and 6 bases from J, the junction contained 11 bases not matched to a gene. The CDR3 extends over 17 amino acids. The germline gives CDR1 LNHDA, CDR2 SQIVND (reference sequence). Here the CDR3 DNA reads TGTGCCAGTAGTATAGATCCCCAGGGGGTGGTGTCCAATGAGCAGTTCTTC. Protein product: CASSIDPQGVVSNEQFF.

This clone was seen only once. In DNA, the CDR3 is TGTGCCAGCAGCTTAAAGGGCGGGACTGAAGCTTTCTTT. This sequence encodes CASSLKGGTEAFF. The chain combines TRBV7-3 with TRBJ1-1, with D unresolved. The CDR3 totals 13 residues. Between the trimmed V and J ends, which lost 1 base and 5 bases, there was a span of 8 bases. Germline-derived CDR1 and CDR2 are SGHTA and FQGTGA. Variable domain in full (rest from reference TRBV7-3 and TRBJ1-1): GAGVSQTPSNKVTEKGKYVELRCDPISGHTALYWYRQSLGQGPEFLIYFQGTGAADDSGLPNDRFFAVRPEGSVSTLKIQRTERGDSAVYLCASSLKGGTEAFFGQGTRLTVV.

The chain employs TRBV28 and TRBJ1-1; maybe TRBD1 (6 bases). CDR1 and CDR2 (germline): MDHEN, SYDVKM. The length of the CDR3 is 14 residues. Trimming took 5 bases from V and 4 from J, leaving 14 bases between them. CDR3 in amino acids: CASSPPQGITEAFF. In DNA, the CDR3 is TGTGCCAGCAGTCCCCCTCAGGGGATCACTGAAGCTTTCTTT.

The J gene is TRBJ2-7, the V gene TRBV7-9; TRBD2 is a possible D gene (5 bases). Trimming took off 4 bases at V and 6 bases at J, with 22 bases between the two ends. CDR1 is SEHNR and CDR2 is FQNEAQ in the germline V gene (reference sequence). This CDR3 is 16 amino acids long. The CDR3 DNA reads as TGTGCCAGCAGCTCTCCCCCACTAGGAATTAGATCCGAGCAGTACTTC. This codes for CASSSPPLGIRSEQYF.

A few counts support this clone. The chain carries TRBV3-1 (or the pseudogene TRBV3-2) and TRBJ2-7; 7 nucleotides align to TRBD1. Germline V gives CDR1 LGHDT, CDR2 YNNKEL (reference sequence). The CDR3 is made up of 13 amino acids. With 6 bases clipped from V and 3 bases from J, the junction kept 5 bases outside the gene matches. CDR3 amino acids: CASRGDSNYEQYF. The CDR3 nucleotides are TGTGCCAGCAGGGGGGACAGTAACTACGAGCAGTACTTC.

This clone has a handful of counts. This chain links TRBV6-2 or TRBV6-3 with TRBJ1-2; 7 bases are shared with TRBD1. In germline, CDR1 is MNHEY, CDR2 SVGEGT. With 4 bases clipped from V and 1 base from J, the junction kept 3 bases outside the gene matches. This CDR3 has 14 amino acids. In DNA, the CDR3 is TGTGCCAGCAGTTGGGACAGACTTAACTATGGCTACACCTTC. Its translation: CASSWDRLNYGYTF.

The V gene is TRBV5-4, the J gene TRBJ1-2; weak D call: TRBD1 (5 bases). CDR3 size: 18 residues. Germline V gene sequence: CDR1 SGHNT, CDR2 YYREEE (reference sequence). V was trimmed by 6 bases and J by 1 base, leaving 25 bases between them. This CDR3 reads CASIKGGTGTMYNYGYTF. DNA of the CDR3: TGTGCCAGCATCAAGGGAGGGACGGGAACCATGTATAACTATGGCTACACCTTC.

This clone was counted between two and nine times. The chain is built from TRBV2 and TRBJ1-5; D may be TRBD1 (6 bases). The V gene's germline CDR1 is SNHLY and CDR2 FYNNEI. Deletions cut 3 bases from V and 2 bases from J, with 11 bases between. CDR3 length: 15 amino acids. The CDR3 nucleotides read TGTGCCAGCAGTGAGGGGGCAGGGGGCAATCAGCCCCAGCATTTT. It encodes CASSEGAGGNQPQHF.

The chain combines TRBV30 with TRBJ1-5; a possible D gene is TRBD1 (5 bases). V dropped 3 bases and J dropped 6 bases, with 15 bases sitting between them. This CDR3 is 14 amino acids long. Germline values: CDR1 GTSNPN, CDR2 SVGIG (reference sequence). This CDR3 is CAWSVGGSGQPQHF. CDR3 bases: TGTGCCTGGAGCGTCGGGGGTTCGGGTCAGCCCCAGCATTTT.

The V and J genes are TRBV3-1 (or the pseudogene TRBV3-2) and TRBJ1-5, with D possibly matching TRBD1 (5 bases). V dropped 7 bases and J dropped 5 bases, with 15 bases sitting between them. This CDR3 has 14 amino acids. Germline V gene data show CDR1 as LGHDT and CDR2 as YNNKEL (reference sequence). CDR3 coding DNA: TGTGCCAGCATCAAAAAGCTAGGGGATCAGCCCCAGCATTTT. This gives the protein CASIKKLGDQPQHF.

CDR3 bases: TGTGCCAGCAGCTTGGCCAGGCCCTCTGAAGCTTTCTTT. It translates to CASSLARPSEAFF. The rearrangement uses TRBV5-6 and TRBJ1-1; D is undetermined. Trimming stripped 0 bases from V and 6 bases from J, with 9 bases between. The CDR3 runs 13 residues. Germline V CDR1 and CDR2: SGHDT, YYEEEE.

This sequence joins TRBV4-2 and TRBJ2-1; the match to TRBD2 covers 9 bases. This CDR3 has 16 residues. Germline trimming cut 0 bases from V and 6 bases from J; bases unmatched to any gene: 6. Germline V gene lookup returns CDR1 LGHNA and CDR2 YNFKEQ. This CDR3 is CASSQDPGLATNEQFF. The DNA for the CDR3 is TGTGCCAGCAGCCAAGATCCTGGACTAGCGACCAATGAGCAGTTCTTC.

The rearrangement uses TRBV7-8 and TRBJ1-1; 8 bases are a match to TRBD1. The CDR3 covers 14 residues. The germline V gene encodes CDR1 SGHVS and CDR2 FQNEAQ. V lost 4 bases, J lost 7 bases, and 8 bases stayed unmatched. The CDR3 DNA reads as TGTGCCAGCAGCTCCGGACAGGGCCGGAGTGAAGCTTTCTTT. Encoded protein: CASSSGQGRSEAFF.

The J gene is TRBJ1-6, the V gene TRBV19, with TRBD1 as a possible D gene (6 bases). This CDR3 has 13 residues. Trimming took off 6 bases at V and 4 bases at J, with 7 bases between the two ends. Germline-derived CDR1 and CDR2 are LNHDA and SQIVND (reference sequence). The CDR3 coding sequence is TGTGCCAGTAGGGACAGATATAATTCACCCCTCCACTTT. This translates into CASRDRYNSPLHF. The whole variable domain, filled in from reference TRBV19 and TRBJ1-6, reads DGGITQSPKYLFRKEGQNVTLSCEQNLNHDAMYWYRQDPGQGLRLIYYSQIVNDFQKGDIAEGYSVSREKKESFPLTVTSAQKNPTAFYLCASRDRYNSPLHFGNGTRLTVT.

CDR3 nucleotide sequence: TGTGCCAGTCACGGAGGGGTCAACACTGAAGCTTTCTTT. The encoded protein is CASHGGVNTEAFF. The rearrangement joins TRBV28 to TRBJ1-1; D perhaps matches TRBD1 (5 bases). V was cut by 9 bases and J by 2 bases, with 13 bases left in between. The germline V gene encodes CDR1 MDHEN and CDR2 SYDVKM. This CDR3 region has 13 residues.

This clone has just a few counts. The chain is built from TRBV29-1 and TRBJ2-5; 7 nucleotides agree with TRBD1. The V and J ends lost 6 bases and 1 base, in that order; junction bases with no gene match: 8. The germline gives CDR1 SQVTM, CDR2 ANQGSEA. CDR3 length equals 14 residues. CDR3 sequence reads: CSVARTGFQETQYF. CDR3 nucleotides: TGCAGCGTGGCAAGGACAGGATTCCAAGAGACCCAGTACTTC.

V is TRBV6-5 and J is TRBJ2-4, with 7 bases that match TRBD2. The trim removed 6 bases at V and 7 bases at J, leaving 6 bases unmatched. The CDR3 has 13 amino acids. CDR1 MNHEY and CDR2 SVGAGI come from the germline V gene. Here the CDR3 DNA reads TGTGCCAGCAGCCAGACTAGCTTGAACATTCAGTACTTC. It yields the protein CASSQTSLNIQYF.

The chain combines TRBV24-1 with TRBJ2-2, with TRBD1 matching over 8 bases. The CDR3 covers 14 residues. J gave up 0 bases and V 10 bases, and 3 bases lay outside the gene matches. CDR1 is KGHDR, CDR2 SFDVKD, per germline. CDR3 coding DNA: TGTGCCACGAGGACAGGGACGAACACCGGGGAGCTGTTTTTT. It yields the protein CATRTGTNTGELFF.

This clone was seen more than once but under ten times. This sample includes further DNA sequences coding for the same CDR3. In nucleotides, the CDR3 is TGTGCCAGCAGTTACTCGAGGACTGAAGCTTTCTTT. Amino acid sequence: CASSYSRTEAFF. This rearrangement joins TRBV6-5 to TRBJ1-1; D uncertain. CDR1 and CDR2 (germline): MNHEY, SVGAGI. Trimming stripped 0 bases from V and 5 bases from J, with 4 bases between. There are 12 residues in the CDR3.

J is TRBJ2-2 and V is TRBV4-2; 9 bases map to TRBD2. CDR3 size: 16 residues. V was clipped by 4 bases and J by 2 bases; unmatched bases: 5. CDR1 is LGHNA and CDR2 is YNFKEQ in the germline V gene. The CDR3 nucleotides read TGTGCCAGCAGCCCGCGGGGGGGCCTAAACACCGGGGAGCTGTTTTTT. It specifies CASSPRGGLNTGELFF.

The rearrangement joins TRBV2 to TRBJ1-5; 9 nucleotides line up with TRBD1. With V trimmed by 6 bases and J by 0 bases, 9 bases remained unmatched. CDR1 and CDR2 from the germline V gene are SNHLY and FYNNEI. CDR3 size: 17 residues. The CDR3 coding sequence is TGTGCCAGCAGCAGGGGACAGGGATGGCCTAGCAATCAGCCCCAGCATTTT. Its translation is CASSRGQGWPSNQPQHF.

Written as DNA, the CDR3 is TGCAGTGCTAGTGGCAGCGGGGCCACAGGCCAGTACTTC. Translated: CSASGSGATGQYF. The J gene is TRBJ2-5, the V gene TRBV20-1; 7 nucleotides match TRBD2. This CDR3 region has 13 residues. Germline V gene lookup returns CDR1 DFQATT and CDR2 SNEGSKA (reference sequence). V lost 3 bases, J lost 10 bases, and 11 bases stayed unmatched.

This rearrangement joins TRBV5-1 to TRBJ1-1; 11 bases match TRBD1. Trimming removed 4 bases from V and 5 bases from J; junction bases left unmatched: 13. Germline lookup yields CDR1 SGHRS and CDR2 YFSETQ. The CDR3 loop spans 17 amino acids. The CDR3 is CASSGRDRGSARTEAFF. The CDR3 nucleotides are TGCGCCAGCAGCGGCCGGGACAGGGGGTCCGCCAGGACTGAAGCTTTCTTT.